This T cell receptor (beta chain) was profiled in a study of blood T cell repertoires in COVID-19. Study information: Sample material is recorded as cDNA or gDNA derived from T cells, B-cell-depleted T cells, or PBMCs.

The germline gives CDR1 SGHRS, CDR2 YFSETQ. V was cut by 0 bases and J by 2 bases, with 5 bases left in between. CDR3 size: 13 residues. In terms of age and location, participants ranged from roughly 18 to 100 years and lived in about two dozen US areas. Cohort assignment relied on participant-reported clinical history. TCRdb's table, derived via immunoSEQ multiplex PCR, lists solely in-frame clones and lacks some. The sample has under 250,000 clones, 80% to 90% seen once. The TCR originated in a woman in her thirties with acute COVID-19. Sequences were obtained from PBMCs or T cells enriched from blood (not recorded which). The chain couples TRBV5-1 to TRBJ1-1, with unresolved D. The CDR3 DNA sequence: TGCGCCAGCAGCTTGGGTAGTAACACTGAAGCTTTCTTT. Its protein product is CASSLGSNTEAFF.